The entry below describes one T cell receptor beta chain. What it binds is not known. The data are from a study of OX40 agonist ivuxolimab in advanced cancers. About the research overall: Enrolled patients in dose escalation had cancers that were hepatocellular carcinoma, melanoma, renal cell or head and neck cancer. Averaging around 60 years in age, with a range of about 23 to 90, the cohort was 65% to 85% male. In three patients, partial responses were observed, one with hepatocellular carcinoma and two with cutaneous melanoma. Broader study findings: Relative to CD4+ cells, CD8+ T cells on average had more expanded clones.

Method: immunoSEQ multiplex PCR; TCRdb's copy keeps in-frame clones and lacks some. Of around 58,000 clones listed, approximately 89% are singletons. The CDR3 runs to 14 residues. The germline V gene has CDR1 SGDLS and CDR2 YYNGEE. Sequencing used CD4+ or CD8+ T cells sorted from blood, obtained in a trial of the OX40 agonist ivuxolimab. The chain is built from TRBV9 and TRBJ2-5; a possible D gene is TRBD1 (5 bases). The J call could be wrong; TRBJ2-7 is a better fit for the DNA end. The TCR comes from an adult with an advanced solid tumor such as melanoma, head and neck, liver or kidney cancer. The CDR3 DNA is TGTGCCAGCAGCGTAGGAGACAGCTACTACGAGCAGTACTTC. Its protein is CASSVGDSYYEQYF.